This TCR beta chain comes out of a study of blood T cell repertoires in COVID-19. The overall study: Italy, Spain and the United States were the sources of the convalescent and acute COVID-19 samples. In each case, the material was cDNA or gDNA derived from T cells, B-cell-depleted T cells, or PBMCs.

The CDR3 has 16 residues. Germline CDR1 and CDR2: MGHRA and YSYEKL. With V trimmed by 0 bases and J by 2 bases, 4 bases remained unmatched. This clone was seen more than once but under ten times. Under the authors' procedure: Amplification of reference gene primers was used by the study to estimate nucleated cell counts. Sequenced by immunoSEQ multiplex PCR; TCRdb stores in-frame clones only, minus some. The V and J calls and the clone size are those of that table, but D and trimming were determined from the DNA. Here the sample spans under 350,000 clones, roughly four fifths being singletons. The source is a woman in her fifties or sixties who had recovered from COVID-19. The specimen was peripheral blood. This chain joins TRBV4-1 and TRBJ1-5, with 7 bases that match TRBD1. Here the CDR3 reads CASSQEGTGGNQPQHF. The CDR3 bases are TGCGCCAGCAGCCAAGAGGGAACAGGGGGCAATCAGCCCCAGCATTTT.